Listed here is a single TCR beta chain. What it binds is not known. The lymph nodes were axillary draining lymph nodes from breast cancer patients. These data originate in a study of breast tumors, draining lymph nodes, adjacent tissues. The study's findings and limits: That most tumor T cells come from lymph nodes remained unproven. The data were judged consistent with most tumor T cells coming from lymph node and expanding in tumor. Compared with lymph nodes, tumors were less diverse; compared with nontumor tissue, more.

Germline V gives CDR1 SQVTM, CDR2 ANQGSEA. After removal of 6 bases from V and 11 bases from J, the junction contained 14 bases not matched to a gene. The CDR3 runs to 15 residues. TCRdb analysed the multiplex PCR reads with MiXCR anew, one entry per CDR3 protein. The table shows approximately 90,000 distinct CDR3 sequences, with roughly 29% occurring only once. The specimen sequenced was axillary lymph node tissue. The sequence came from a female donor with breast cancer. Some clones in this sample may be carry-over from other donors' samples. V gene TRBV29-1 combines with J gene TRBJ2-3, with TRBD2 matching over 13 bases. CDR3 region: CSVPGLAGYYNEQYF. CDR3 coding DNA: TGCAGCGTACCGGGACTAGCGGGATACTACAATGAGCAGTATTTT.